Sequencing of this T cell receptor beta chain was carried out in a study of blood T cell repertoires in COVID-19. Study information: Sites in the United States, Italy and Spain provided acute and convalescent COVID-19 samples.

As originally analysed: Reference gene primer amplification gave estimated nucleated cell counts. Assay: immunoSEQ multiplex PCR; the TCRdb copy retains only in-frame clones and omits some. Clone size and V and J calls were adopted from that table, with D and trimming inferred from the DNA. The data contain around 90,000 clones, around four fifths of them singletons. The CDR3 totals 15 residues. With 3 bases clipped from V and 8 bases from J, the junction kept 7 bases outside the gene matches. CDR1 MDHEN and CDR2 SYDVKM come from the germline V gene. The chain employs TRBV28 and TRBJ1-4; 9 bases match TRBD1. This TCR came from a woman in her 70s with active or convalescent COVID-19. Source material: peripheral blood. For the CDR3, the DNA is TGTGCCAGCAGTTTGGGGGGGACAGGGAAGGAAAAACTGTTTTTT. Its translation: CASSLGGTGKEKLFF.